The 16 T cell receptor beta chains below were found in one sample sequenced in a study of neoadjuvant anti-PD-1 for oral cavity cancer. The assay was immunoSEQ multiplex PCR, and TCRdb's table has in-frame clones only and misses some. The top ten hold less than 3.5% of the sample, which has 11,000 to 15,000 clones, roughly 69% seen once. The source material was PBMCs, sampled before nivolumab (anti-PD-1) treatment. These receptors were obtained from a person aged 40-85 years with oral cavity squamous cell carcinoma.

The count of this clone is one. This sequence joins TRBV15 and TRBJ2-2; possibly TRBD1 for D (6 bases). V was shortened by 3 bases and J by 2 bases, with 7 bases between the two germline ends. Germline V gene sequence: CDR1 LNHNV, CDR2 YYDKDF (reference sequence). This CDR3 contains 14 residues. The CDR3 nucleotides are TGTGCCACCAGCAGGGGACACAACACCGGGGAGCTGTTTTTT. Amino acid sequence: CATSRGHNTGELFF.

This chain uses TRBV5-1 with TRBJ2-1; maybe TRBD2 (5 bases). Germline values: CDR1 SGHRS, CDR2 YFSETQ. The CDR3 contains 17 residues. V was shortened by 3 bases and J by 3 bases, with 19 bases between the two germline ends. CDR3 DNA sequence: TGCGCCAGCAGCTCCCCAACTAGGGCGCTTAGCTACAATGAGCAGTTCTTC. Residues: CASSSPTRALSYNEQFF.

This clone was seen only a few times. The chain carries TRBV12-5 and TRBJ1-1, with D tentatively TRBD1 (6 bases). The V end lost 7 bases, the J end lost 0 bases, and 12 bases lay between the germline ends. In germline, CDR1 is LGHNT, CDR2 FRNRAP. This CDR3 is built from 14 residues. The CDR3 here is CASDLGQLNTEAFF. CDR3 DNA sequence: TGTGCTAGTGACCTGGGACAATTGAACACTGAAGCTTTCTTT. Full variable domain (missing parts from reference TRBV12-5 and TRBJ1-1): DARVTQTPRHKVTEMGQEVTMRCQPILGHNTVFWYRQTMMQGLELLAYFRNRAPLDDSGMPKDRFSAEMPDATLATLKIQPSEPRDSAVYFCASDLGQLNTEAFFGQGTRLTVV.

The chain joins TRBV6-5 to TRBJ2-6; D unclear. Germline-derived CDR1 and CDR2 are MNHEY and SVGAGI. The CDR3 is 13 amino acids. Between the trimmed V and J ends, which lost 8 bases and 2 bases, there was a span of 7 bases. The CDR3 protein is CASVATGANVLTF. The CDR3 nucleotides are TGTGCCAGCGTTGCTACTGGGGCCAACGTCCTGACTTTC.

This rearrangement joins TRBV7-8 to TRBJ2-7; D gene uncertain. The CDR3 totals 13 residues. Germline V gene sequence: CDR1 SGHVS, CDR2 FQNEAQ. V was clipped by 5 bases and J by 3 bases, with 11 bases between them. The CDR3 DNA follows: TGTGCCAGCAGCCCCCGGCCGGACTACGAGCAGTACTTC. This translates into CASSPRPDYEQYF.

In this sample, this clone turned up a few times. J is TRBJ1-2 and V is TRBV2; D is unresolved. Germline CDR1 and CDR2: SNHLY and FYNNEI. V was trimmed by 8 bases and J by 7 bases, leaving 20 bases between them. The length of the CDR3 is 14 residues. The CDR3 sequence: CASRPGRGERGYTF. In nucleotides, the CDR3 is TGTGCCAGCCGACCGGGCCGGGGAGAACGTGGCTACACCTTC.

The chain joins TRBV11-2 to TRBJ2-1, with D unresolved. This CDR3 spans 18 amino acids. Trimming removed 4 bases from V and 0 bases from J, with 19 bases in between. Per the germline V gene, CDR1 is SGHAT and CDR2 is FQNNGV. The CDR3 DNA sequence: TGTGCCAGCAGCTCATTTGCCGGTTCTCTAAGCTCCTACAATGAGCAGTTCTTC. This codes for CASSSFAGSLSSYNEQFF.

The CDR3 DNA is TGTGCCAGCAGTTACTCGAAAGGGGTTCTGAACACTGAAGCTTTCTTT. Encoded protein: CASSYSKGVLNTEAFF. The chain combines TRBV6-5 with TRBJ1-1, with a weak D call TRBD1 (5 bases). V was trimmed by 0 bases and J by 0 bases, leaving 11 bases between them. In germline, CDR1 is MNHEY, CDR2 SVGAGI. The CDR3 extends over 16 amino acids.

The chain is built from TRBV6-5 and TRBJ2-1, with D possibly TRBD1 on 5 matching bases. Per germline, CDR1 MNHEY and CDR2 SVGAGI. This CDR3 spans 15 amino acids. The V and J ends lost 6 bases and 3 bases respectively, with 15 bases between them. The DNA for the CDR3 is TGTGCCAGCAGCCATGGGGCAGGAGACTACAATGAGCAGTTCTTC. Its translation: CASSHGAGDYNEQFF.

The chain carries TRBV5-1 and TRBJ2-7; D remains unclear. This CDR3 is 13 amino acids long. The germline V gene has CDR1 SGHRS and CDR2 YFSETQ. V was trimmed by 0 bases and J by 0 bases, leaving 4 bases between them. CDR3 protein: CASSLDNSYEQYF. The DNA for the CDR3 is TGCGCCAGCAGCTTGGACAACTCCTACGAGCAGTACTTC.

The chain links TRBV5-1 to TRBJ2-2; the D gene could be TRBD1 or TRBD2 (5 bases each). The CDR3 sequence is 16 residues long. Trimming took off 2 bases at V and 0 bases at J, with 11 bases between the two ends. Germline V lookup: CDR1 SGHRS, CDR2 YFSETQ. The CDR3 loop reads CASSLTGTANTGELFF. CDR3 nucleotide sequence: TGCGCCAGCAGCTTAACCGGGACCGCGAACACCGGGGAGCTGTTTTTT.

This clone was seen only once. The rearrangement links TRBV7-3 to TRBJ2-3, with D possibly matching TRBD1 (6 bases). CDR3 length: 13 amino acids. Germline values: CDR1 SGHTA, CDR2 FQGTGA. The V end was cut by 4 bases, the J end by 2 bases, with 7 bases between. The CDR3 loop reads CASSWDNTDTQYF. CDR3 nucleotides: TGTGCCAGCAGCTGGGACAACACAGATACGCAGTATTTT. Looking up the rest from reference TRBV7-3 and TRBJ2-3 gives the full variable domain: GAGVSQTPSNKVTEKGKYVELRCDPISGHTALYWYRQSLGQGPEFLIYFQGTGAADDSGLPNDRFFAVRPEGSVSTLKIQRTERGDSAVYLCASSWDNTDTQYFGPGTRLTVL.

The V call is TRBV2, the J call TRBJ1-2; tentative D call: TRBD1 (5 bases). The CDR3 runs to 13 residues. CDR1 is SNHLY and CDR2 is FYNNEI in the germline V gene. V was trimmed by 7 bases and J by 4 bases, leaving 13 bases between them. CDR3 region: CASTRDRTYGYTF. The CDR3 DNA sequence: TGTGCCAGCACTCGGGACCGCACCTATGGCTACACCTTC. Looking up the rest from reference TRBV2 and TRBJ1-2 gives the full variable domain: EPEVTQTPSHQVTQMGQEVILRCVPISNHLYFYWYRQILGQKVEFLVSFYNNEISEKSEIFDDQFSVERPDGSNFTLKIRSTKLEDSAMYFCASTRDRTYGYTFGSGTRLTVV.

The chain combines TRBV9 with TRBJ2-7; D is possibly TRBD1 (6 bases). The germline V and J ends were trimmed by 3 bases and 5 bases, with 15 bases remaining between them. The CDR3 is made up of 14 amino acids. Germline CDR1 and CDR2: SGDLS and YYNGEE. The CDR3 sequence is CASSALRDTHEQYF. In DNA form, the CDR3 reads TGTGCCAGCAGCGCCCTCCGGGACACTCACGAGCAGTACTTC.

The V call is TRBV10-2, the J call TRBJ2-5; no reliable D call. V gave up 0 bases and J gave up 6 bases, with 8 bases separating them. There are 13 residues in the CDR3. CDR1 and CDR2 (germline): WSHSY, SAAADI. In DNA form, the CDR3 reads TGCGCCAGCAGTGAGTCGGCGGACCAGACCCAGTACTTC. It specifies CASSESADQTQYF.

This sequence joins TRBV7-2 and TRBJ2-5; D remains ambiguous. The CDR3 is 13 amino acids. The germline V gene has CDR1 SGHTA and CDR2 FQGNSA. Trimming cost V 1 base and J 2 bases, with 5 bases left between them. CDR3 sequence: CASSLVWQETQYF. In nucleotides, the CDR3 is TGTGCCAGCAGCTTAGTATGGCAAGAGACCCAGTACTTC.